The rows below give T cell receptor beta chains drawn from one sample of a study of read filtering for tumor transcriptome and immune sequencing. TCRdb reprocessed the reads via MiXCR and lists one record per CDR3 protein. The sample has 20,000 to 25,000 distinct CDR3 sequences; 20% to 25% are singletons. The material sequenced was a population of CD138-negative cells sorted from bone marrow. These receptors came from a donor at least 40 years old with multiple myeloma. The CDR3 runs from the conserved cysteine through the conserved F or W. The D gene is left open where the match is weak. Clone size is stated in some rows and not others, as once, few, many or a class when expanded.

V gene: TRBV25-1
D gene: NA
J gene: TRBJ2-6
clone size: many
CDR3 DNA: TGTGCCAGCAGTGATCGGGTTAACTCTGGGGCCAACGTCCTGACTTTC
CDR3 protein: CASSDRVNSGANVLTF

V gene: TRBV10-3
D gene: TRBD2
J gene: TRBJ2-1
clone size: NA
CDR3 DNA: TGTGCCATCAGTCACCAGGGACTAACGTGCAATGAGCAGTTCTTC
CDR3 protein: CAISHQGLTCNEQFF

V gene: TRBV14
D gene: NA
J gene: TRBJ2-3
clone size: NA
CDR3 DNA: TGTGCCAGCAGCCAAGACTTGATGCTGTTCACAGATACTCAGTATTTT
CDR3 protein: CASSQDLMLFTDTQYF

V gene: TRBV7-9
D gene: NA
J gene: TRBJ2-7
clone size: few
CDR3 DNA: TGTGCCAGCAGCCCTAATAACTACGAGCAGTACTTC
CDR3 protein: CASSPNNYEQYF

V gene: TRBV7-3
D gene: TRBD2
J gene: TRBJ2-7
clone size: NA
CDR3 DNA: TGTGCCAGCAGCTTAAACCCGGGACTAGCGCTTAATGAGCAGTACTTC
CDR3 protein: CASSLNPGLALNEQYF

V gene: TRBV5-1
D gene: NA
J gene: TRBJ2-7
clone size: many
CDR3 DNA: TGCGCCAGCAGCTCTCGGGACTACGAGCAGTACTTC
CDR3 protein: CASSSRDYEQYF

V gene: TRBV6-2/TRBV6-3
D gene: TRBD2
J gene: TRBJ2-2
clone size: many
CDR3 DNA: TGTGCCAGCTCATCATCCCGAGCGGGAGGCCGCACCGGGGAGCTGTTTTTT
CDR3 protein: CASSSSRAGGRTGELFF

V gene: TRBV28
D gene: NA
J gene: TRBJ1-1
clone size: many
CDR3 DNA: TGTGCCAGCAGTTTTACGGGGAACACTGAAGCTTTCTTT
CDR3 protein: CASSFTGNTEAFF

V gene: TRBV29-1
D gene: TRBD2
J gene: TRBJ2-7
clone size: NA
CDR3 DNA: TGCAGCGTTCCCGGGGGGGACTATCCCACCTACGAGCAGTACTTC
CDR3 protein: CSVPGGDYPTYEQYF

V gene: TRBV20-1
D gene: TRBD2
J gene: TRBJ2-1
clone size: many
CDR3 DNA: TGCAGTGCTAGAGATGCCCAAAGCGGGAGGGCGCCTGGGGAGTTCTTC
CDR3 protein: CSARDAQSGRAPGEFF

V gene: TRBV2
D gene: NA
J gene: TRBJ2-1
clone size: NA
CDR3 DNA: TGCGCCAGCAGTCTAGGTGTTAATGAGCAGTTCTTC
CDR3 protein: CASSLGVNEQFF

V gene: TRBV27
D gene: NA
J gene: TRBJ2-1
clone size: many
CDR3 DNA: TGTGCCAGCAGTTTGGCGCGGAGCTCCTACAATGAACGGTTCTTC
CDR3 protein: CASSLARSSYNERFF

V gene: TRBV18
D gene: NA
J gene: TRBJ1-1
clone size: many
CDR3 DNA: TGTGCCAGCTCCGGCCCCGGGGGGACTGAAGCTTTCTTT
CDR3 protein: CASSGPGGTEAFF

V gene: TRBV14
D gene: NA
J gene: TRBJ2-1
clone size: once
CDR3 DNA: TGTGCCAGCAGGGGGGTCTACGATAGGTGGAGCCCCGATGAGTTCTTC
CDR3 protein: CASRGVYDRWSPDEFF